The 21 T cell receptor beta chains reported below all come from one sample, sequenced in a study of T cells after posttransplantation cyclophosphamide. Clones were read by immunoSEQ multiplex PCR, and TCRdb kept only the in-frame ones, dropping some. The data contain roughly 17,000 clones, 60% to 80% of them seen just once; the ten biggest clones take up roughly a third. Cyclophosphamide on days +3 and +4 followed busulfan-fludarabine conditioning and a marrow graft. The sequencing here drew on CD8+ T cells sorted from PBMCs, taken about 1,900 days after a stem cell transplant with posttransplant cyclophosphamide. These receptors were collected from a female patient aged 40-50 years who received an allogeneic stem cell transplant from a related donor, was CMV-positive, and had no GVHD. Some T cells may be provided by the graft donor.

The J gene is TRBJ2-3, the V gene TRBV5-4; 8 positions match TRBD2. CDR3 size: 16 residues. The V gene's germline CDR1 is SGHNT and CDR2 YYREEE (reference sequence). With 1 base clipped from V and 6 bases from J, the junction kept 10 bases outside the gene matches. The CDR3 sequence: CASSLPTRGGFDTQYF. CDR3 DNA sequence: TGTGCCAGCAGCTTGCCGACCCGGGGGGGGTTCGATACGCAGTATTTT. Variable domain in full (rest from reference TRBV5-4 and TRBJ2-3): ETGVTQSPTHLIKTRGQQVTLRCSSQSGHNTVSWYQQALGQGPQFIFQYYREEENGRGNFPPRFSGLQFPNYSSELNVNALELDDSALYLCASSLPTRGGFDTQYFGPGTRLTVL.

The rearrangement uses TRBV7-2 and TRBJ2-7; TRBD2 matches at 8 bases. This CDR3 region has 14 residues. J lost 7 bases, V lost 5 bases, and 10 bases had no gene match. CDR1 and CDR2 from the germline V gene are SGHTA and FQGNSA. The CDR3 region has the DNA TGTGCCAGCAGCCTAGGACTAGCCGTTTGGGAGCAGTACTTC. Residues: CASSLGLAVWEQYF. Drawing the rest from reference TRBV7-2 and TRBJ2-7, the complete variable domain is GAGVSQSPSNKVTEKGKDVELRCDPISGHTALYWYRQSLGQGLEFLIYFQGNSAPDKSGLPSDRFSAERTGGSVSTLTIQRTQQEDSAVYLCASSLGLAVWEQYFGPGTRLTVT.

The rearrangement joins TRBV28 to TRBJ2-5; a weak D match, TRBD1 (5 bases). Trimming cost V 5 bases and J 3 bases, with 16 bases left between them. CDR1 and CDR2 from the germline V gene are MDHEN and SYDVKM. The CDR3 length is 15 residues. CDR3 in DNA: TGTGCCAGCAGTCTAACTCGGAGACAGAAAGAGACCCAGTACTTC. Protein product: CASSLTRRQKETQYF.

V and J are TRBV4-1 and TRBJ2-3; weak D call: TRBD2 (5 bases). The germline V gene has CDR1 MGHRA and CDR2 YSYEKL. This CDR3 is built from 15 residues. Trimming left V 0 bases short and J 5 bases short, with 12 bases between. The CDR3 is CASSQETPREDTQYF. As DNA, the CDR3 is TGCGCCAGCAGCCAAGAAACCCCCCGGGAAGATACGCAGTATTTT.

This chain uses TRBV7-9 with TRBJ1-3, with 11 bases identical to TRBD1. This CDR3 is 15 amino acids long. The junction had 6 bases not matched to a gene; V was cut back by 4 bases and J by 7 bases. Germline values: CDR1 SEHNR, CDR2 FQNEAQ (reference sequence). The CDR3 sequence is CASSYPDRGRNTIYF. The DNA of the CDR3 is TGTGCCAGCAGCTATCCGGACAGGGGGCGGAACACCATATATTTT.

This chain connects TRBV14 to TRBJ2-5; the D is unclear. The germline V and J ends were trimmed by 4 bases and 5 bases, with 11 bases remaining between them. Germline lookup yields CDR1 SGHDN and CDR2 FVKESK. The CDR3 contains 13 residues. The CDR3 loop reads CASSRLGLETQYF. The CDR3 coding sequence is TGTGCCAGCAGCCGTTTGGGCCTCGAGACCCAGTACTTC.

This clone was detected a few times. V and J are TRBV27 and TRBJ2-7; 7 nucleotides align to TRBD1. The junction had 3 bases not matched to a gene; V was cut back by 3 bases and J by 4 bases. The germline gives CDR1 MNHEY, CDR2 SMNVEV (reference sequence). The CDR3 is 13 amino acids. CDR3 DNA: TGTGCCAGCAGTTTGAACAGGGGTTACGAGCAGTACTTC. This codes for CASSLNRGYEQYF.

This clone is judged medium-sized (0.01 to 0.1%). The gene calls are TRBV11-2 and TRBJ2-7, with TRBD2 identical over 9 bases. The CDR3 loop spans 14 amino acids. V shed 5 bases, J shed 5 bases, and the junction held 7 bases outside the gene matches. Per germline, CDR1 SGHAT and CDR2 FQNNGV. CDR3 coding DNA: TGTGCCAGCAGCCGGGGAGTAGCGGGGGACGAGCAGTACTTC. It yields the protein CASSRGVAGDEQYF.

V gene TRBV19 combines with J gene TRBJ2-2; D unresolved. CDR3 length: 12 amino acids. CDR1 is LNHDA and CDR2 is SQIVND in the germline V gene (reference sequence). V was pared by 2 bases and J by 6 bases, with 4 bases between. CDR3 nucleotides: TGTGCCAGTAGTATAATATCCGGGGAGCTGTTTTTT. Translating gives CASSIISGELFF.

The chain is built from TRBV4-1 and TRBJ2-1; D ambiguous. Trimming took 0 bases from V and 0 from J, leaving 9 bases between them. Germline V CDR1 and CDR2: MGHRA, YSYEKL. CDR3 size: 16 residues. This chain's CDR3 is CASSQDWSSSYNEQFF. The CDR3 DNA reads as TGCGCCAGCAGCCAAGATTGGTCTAGCTCCTACAATGAGCAGTTCTTC.

There are many counts of this clone. Other DNA sequences in the sample encode the same CDR3. The genes are TRBV7-3 and TRBJ2-1; TRBD2 agrees at 7 bases. After removal of 5 bases from V and 7 bases from J, the junction contained 2 bases not matched to a gene. The CDR3 loop spans 12 amino acids. Per germline, CDR1 SGHTA and CDR2 FQGTGA. This chain's CDR3 is CASSPGGNEQFF. In DNA, the CDR3 is TGTGCCAGCAGCCCGGGGGGAAATGAGCAGTTCTTC.

The chain joins TRBV4-1 to TRBJ1-1; no clear D. V was trimmed by 5 bases and J by 2 bases, leaving 12 bases between them. The CDR3 spans 14 residues. Germline assignment: CDR1 MGHRA and CDR2 YSYEKL. This chain's CDR3 is CASSYLGENTEAFF. CDR3 DNA: TGCGCCAGCAGCTACCTAGGCGAAAACACTGAAGCTTTCTTT.

The V gene is TRBV10-1, the J gene TRBJ1-2; TRBD1 is a possible D gene (5 bases). Germline CDR1 and CDR2: WNHNN and SYGVQD (reference sequence). V was cut by 3 bases and J by 3 bases, with 17 bases left in between. CDR3 length: 16 residues. CDR3: CASSDPAGLTDYGYTF. Here the CDR3 DNA reads TGCGCCAGCAGTGATCCGGCAGGGTTGACGGACTATGGCTACACCTTC.

The chain employs TRBV5-4 and TRBJ2-7, with 10 bases matching TRBD1. Germline-derived CDR1 and CDR2 are SGHNT and YYREEE (reference sequence). The V gene end was trimmed by 4 bases and the J gene end by 1 base; junction bases not matched to a gene: 5. This CDR3 comprises 15 residues. CDR3 protein: CASSPEDRGSYEQYF. The CDR3 region has the DNA TGTGCCAGCAGCCCCGAGGACAGGGGGTCCTACGAGCAGTACTTC.

The chain has TRBV7-6 and TRBJ2-7; a possible D gene is TRBD1 (6 bases). Trimming removed 4 bases from V and 0 bases from J, with 16 bases in between. Per the germline V gene, CDR1 is SGHVS and CDR2 is FNYEAQ. This CDR3 region has 16 residues. For the CDR3, the DNA is TGTGCCAGCAGCTCCCCAGAGGGGGTGGGCTCCTACGAGCAGTACTTC. Translation: CASSSPEGVGSYEQYF. The whole variable domain, filled in from reference TRBV7-6 and TRBJ2-7, reads GAGVSQSPRYKVTKRGQDVALRCDPISGHVSLYWYRQALGQGPEFLTYFNYEAQQDKSGLPNDRFSAERPEGSISTLTIQRTEQRDSAMYRCASSSPEGVGSYEQYFGPGTRLTVT.

The gene calls are TRBV4-1 and TRBJ2-7; D is undetermined. This CDR3 is built from 14 residues. Trimming pared 0 bases from V and 0 bases from J, leaving 6 bases between. Germline CDR1 reads MGHRA; CDR2 reads YSYEKL. For the CDR3, the DNA is TGCGCCAGCAGCCAAGAAAACTTCTCCTACGAGCAGTACTTC. This translates into CASSQENFSYEQYF.

The table lists this clone with a few counts. The J gene is TRBJ2-1, the V gene TRBV4-1; 9 bases are shared with TRBD2. The CDR3 covers 16 residues. After removal of 5 bases from V and 4 bases from J, the junction contained 9 bases not matched to a gene. CDR1 is MGHRA and CDR2 is YSYEKL in the germline V gene. In nucleotides, the CDR3 is TGCGCCAGCAGCTCTGGAGCGGGGGGCAATTACAATGAGCAGTTCTTC. This encodes CASSSGAGGNYNEQFF.

The rearrangement links TRBV19 to TRBJ1-1, with D hard to call. V dropped 6 bases and J dropped 5 bases, with 10 bases sitting between them. CDR1 and CDR2 from the germline V gene are LNHDA and SQIVND (reference sequence). The CDR3 totals 12 residues. The CDR3 sequence is CASRRGRTEAFF. CDR3 sequence (DNA): TGTGCCAGTAGACGAGGGAGGACTGAAGCTTTCTTT.

The V and J genes are TRBV7-6 and TRBJ2-5, with unresolved D. V was shortened by 11 bases and J by 2 bases, with 15 bases between the two germline ends. CDR1 is SGHVS, CDR2 FNYEAQ, per germline. The CDR3 contains 13 residues. CDR3 in DNA: TGTGCCGTTTCGGCAGCGCCACAAGAGACCCAGTACTTC. Translation gives CAVSAAPQETQYF.

This chain uses TRBV28 with TRBJ1-5; 7 bases match TRBD1. The CDR3 spans 15 residues. Germline CDR1 is MDHEN and CDR2 is SYDVKM. The ends lost 3 bases at V and 2 bases at J; junction bases unmatched: 4. The CDR3 reads CASSFRDRGNQPQHF. The CDR3 nucleotides read TGTGCCAGCAGTTTCAGAGACAGGGGCAATCAGCCCCAGCATTTT. Drawing the rest from reference TRBV28 and TRBJ1-5, the complete variable domain is DVKVTQSSRYLVKRTGEKVFLECVQDMDHENMFWYRQDPGLGLRLIYFSYDVKMKEKGDIPEGYSVSREKKERFSLILESASTNQTSMYLCASSFRDRGNQPQHFGDGTRLSIL.

V gene TRBV11-2 combines with J gene TRBJ2-4; maybe TRBD1 (7 bases). The germline V gene has CDR1 SGHAT and CDR2 FQNNGV. Trimming shortened V by 5 bases and J by 7 bases, and 18 bases separated the two germline ends. The CDR3 length is 15 residues. For the CDR3, the DNA is TGTGCCAGCAGCCTTACTACAGGGGAGGCGAACATTCAGTACTTC. It translates to CASSLTTGEANIQYF.